The TCR beta chain described here comes from a study of sequential checkpoint blockade in melanoma. Across the whole study: Patients were randomized 1:1 to nivolumab-then-ipilimumab or ipilimumab-then-nivolumab first-line.

This CDR3 is 12 amino acids long. Germline CDR1 and CDR2: MNHNY and SVGAGI (reference sequence). V was pared by 3 bases and J by 4 bases, with 3 bases between. Profiling relied on immunoSEQ multiplex PCR, and the TCRdb table lists in-frame clones only, not all of them. Of fewer than 15,000 clones listed, around 69% are singletons. Indicated treatment: randomized to nivolumab then ipilimumab (arm A) or the reverse (arm B). The sequences come from CD8+ T cells sorted from blood (inferred from file names), collected from a patient given nivolumab and ipilimumab in sequence. The receptor was isolated from a human patient with melanoma. Some clones in this sample may be carry-over from other donors' samples. The chain links TRBV6-6 to TRBJ2-2; D is undetermined. The CDR3 reads CASSYRTGELFF. CDR3 bases: TGTGCCAGCAGTTATCGCACCGGGGAGCTGTTTTTT.